This T cell receptor (beta chain) was recovered during a study of control samples from healthy donors and cancer patients. Germline-derived CDR1 and CDR2 are SGHAT and FQNNGV. Trimming at V came to 1 base and at J to 3 bases, leaving 4 bases not matched to a gene. This CDR3 comprises 15 residues. The data were produced by immunoSEQ multiplex PCR, yet TCRdb's version contains in-frame clones alone and is incomplete. In the table there are 25,000 to 35,000 clones, roughly 78% of which are singletons. The TCR sequence derives from a man in his sixties with head and neck cancer. The chain has TRBV11-2 and TRBJ1-1, with 8 bases lining up with TRBD1. The sample was PBMCs. The CDR3 bases are TGTGCCAGCAGCTTAGGCCAGGGGGCCTACACTGAAGCTTTCTTT. Its translation: CASSLGQGAYTEAFF.